Presented here are 21 T cell receptor beta chains from one specimen sequenced in a study of shared clonotypes between healthy human individuals. TCRdb keeps only in-frame clones here, not all; method: immunoSEQ multiplex PCR. The sample shows more than 2 million clones, more than 90% of them seen only once. Sequencing was carried out using naive CD4+ T cells sorted from blood. Subset reported: CD45RA+ positively selected. The source is a man aged 18 to 29 in good health.

The chain recombines TRBV27 with TRBJ2-2; maybe TRBD1 (5 bases). CDR1 is MNHEY and CDR2 is SMNVEV in the germline V gene (reference sequence). The V gene lost 6 bases and the J gene lost 13 bases, with 15 bases spanning the gap. This CDR3 has 12 residues. The CDR3 DNA is TGTGCCAGCAGCCCCAGGGCGCCCCGGCTGTTTTTT. Residues: CASSPRAPRLFF.

This clone came up once. J is TRBJ2-3 and V is TRBV7-2; D may be TRBD2 (5 bases). CDR3 length: 14 amino acids. In germline, CDR1 is SGHTA, CDR2 FQGNSA. Trimming pared 5 bases from V and 1 base from J, leaving 10 bases between. CDR3 sequence reads: CASSRRGGTDTQYF. DNA for the CDR3: TGTGCCAGCAGCAGACGGGGAGGCACAGATACGCAGTATTTT.

The V gene is TRBV30, the J gene TRBJ2-1; tentatively, D is TRBD2 (6 bases). CDR3 length: 15 residues. Trimming removed 2 bases at V and 0 bases at J, with 11 bases between. The germline gives CDR1 GTSNPN, CDR2 SVGIG (reference sequence). This chain's CDR3 is CAWSRVAVSYNEQFF. CDR3 DNA: TGTGCCTGGAGTCGAGTAGCGGTCTCCTACAATGAGCAGTTCTTC. Supplemented by reference TRBV30 and TRBJ2-1, the full variable domain reads SQTIHQWPATLVQPVGSPLSLECTVEGTSNPNLYWYRQAAGRGLQLLFYSVGIGQISSEVPQNLSASRPQDRQFILSSKKLLLSDSGFYLCAWSRVAVSYNEQFFGPGTRLTVL.

The chain recombines TRBV4-1 with TRBJ1-5; no clear D. V was shortened by 2 bases and J by 5 bases, with 13 bases between the two germline ends. Germline V CDR1 and CDR2: MGHRA, YSYEKL. CDR3 length: 15 residues. CDR3 sequence: CASSQFDTDDQPQHF. The CDR3 bases are TGCGCCAGCAGCCAATTTGATACGGATGATCAGCCCCAGCATTTT.

A remark on this clone: Other DNA sequences in this specimen translate into the identical CDR3. The CDR3 DNA reads as TGCGCCAGCAGCTTCGGGGCTAATGAAAAACTGTTTTTT. It encodes CASSFGANEKLFF. The rearrangement joins TRBV5-1 to TRBJ1-4; D gene ambiguous. The CDR3 is 13 residues long. Germline assignment: CDR1 SGHRS and CDR2 YFSETQ. V was trimmed by 2 bases and J by 3 bases, leaving 5 bases between them.

The CDR3 bases are TGTGCCAGCTCACCACGGCTGGACAGTAATGAGCAGTTCTTC. Its protein product is CASSPRLDSNEQFF. The genes are TRBV18 and TRBJ2-1, with D possibly TRBD1 on 6 matching bases. The CDR3 length is 14 residues. The ends were cut back, 1 base at V and 7 bases at J, with 11 bases in the middle. Germline values: CDR1 KGHSH, CDR2 LQKENI.

This chain joins TRBV27 and TRBJ1-2; a weak D match, TRBD1 (5 bases). Deletions cut 5 bases from V and 5 bases from J, with 15 bases between. The CDR3 is 14 amino acids. Germline V gene lookup returns CDR1 MNHEY and CDR2 SMNVEV (reference sequence). In nucleotides, the CDR3 is TGTGCCAGCAGTCCCTCAGGGCAGCTTTATGGCTACACCTTC. This codes for CASSPSGQLYGYTF.

The V call is TRBV28, the J call TRBJ2-7; D might be TRBD2 (5 bases). CDR3 length: 15 amino acids. CDR1 is MDHEN, CDR2 SYDVKM, per germline. Between the trimmed V and J ends, which lost 2 bases and 3 bases, there was a span of 14 bases. CDR3 in amino acids: CASSLPTTGSYEQYF. CDR3 nucleotide sequence: TGTGCCAGCAGTTTACCAACTACGGGGAGCTACGAGCAGTACTTC.

The J gene is TRBJ1-2, the V gene TRBV4-3, with no clear D. V was shortened by 3 bases and J by 3 bases, with 23 bases between the two germline ends. CDR1 LGHNA and CDR2 YSLEER come from the germline V gene. This CDR3 is 18 amino acids long. CDR3 nucleotide sequence: TGCGCCAGCAGCCAGGTTGTAGTATGGAAGAGTGGGGACTATGGCTACACCTTC. Its protein is CASSQVVVWKSGDYGYTF.

Regarding this clone: This same CDR3 is encoded by further DNA sequences in the sample. The V and J genes are TRBV7-6 and TRBJ2-2; D is uncertain. Trimming cost V 5 bases and J 7 bases, with 11 bases left between them. This CDR3 is 13 amino acids long. Germline V lookup: CDR1 SGHVS, CDR2 FNYEAQ. The CDR3 protein is CASSVIAGGELFF. The CDR3 DNA follows: TGTGCCAGCAGCGTGATAGCAGGCGGGGAGCTGTTTTTT.

Comments on this clone: This sample also contains other DNA sequences that code for the same CDR3. This chain links TRBV19 with TRBJ1-2; 10 positions agree with TRBD1. CDR3 length: 13 residues. With 6 bases clipped from V and 8 bases from J, the junction kept 6 bases outside the gene matches. CDR1 and CDR2 (germline): LNHDA, SQIVND (reference sequence). CDR3 DNA: TGTGCCAGTAGCCCGGACAGGGGGTACGGCTACACCTTC. The encoded protein is CASSPDRGYGYTF.

The rearrangement uses TRBV11-1 and TRBJ2-7; the D gene is possibly TRBD1 (6 bases). The germline gives CDR1 SGHAT, CDR2 FQDESV (reference sequence). V lost 1 base and J 2 bases, leaving 9 bases between the germline ends. The CDR3 sequence is 14 residues long. CDR3 region: CASSLDRATYEQYF. CDR3 DNA: TGTGCCAGCAGCTTAGACAGGGCGACCTACGAGCAGTACTTC. The full variable domain, completed using reference TRBV11-1 and TRBJ2-7, is EAEVAQSPRYKITEKSQAVAFWCDPISGHATLYWYRQILGQGPELLVQFQDESVVDDSQLPKDRFSAERLKGVDSTLKIQPAELGDSAMYLCASSLDRATYEQYFGPGTRLTVT.

The chain recombines TRBV4-3 with TRBJ2-7; TRBD2 aligns across 15 bases. CDR1 and CDR2 from the germline V gene are LGHNA and YSLEER. V lost 1 base to trimming and J lost 7 bases; unmatched junction nucleotides: 11. The CDR3 is 18 residues long. Here the CDR3 DNA reads TGCGCCAGCAGCCAAGGGACTAGCGGGAGGGCCCTCCGAGGAGAGCAGTACTTC. Amino acid sequence: CASSQGTSGRALRGEQYF.

CDR3 amino acids: CASSPSTGTGAYEQYF. DNA of the CDR3: TGTGCCAGCAGCCCATCGACCGGGACAGGGGCCTACGAGCAGTACTTC. The chain links TRBV7-9 to TRBJ2-7; 10 nucleotides match TRBD1. Germline V lookup: CDR1 SEHNR, CDR2 FQNEAQ (reference sequence). CDR3 length: 16 residues. The ends lost 5 bases at V and 2 bases at J; junction bases unmatched: 9.

Only one count was recorded for this clone. The rearrangement links TRBV5-1 to TRBJ2-5; D call uncertain. CDR1 and CDR2 from the germline V gene are SGHRS and YFSETQ. V shed 6 bases and J shed 1 base, with 16 bases lying between them. This CDR3 contains 15 residues. The CDR3, as DNA: TGCGCCAGCATTAAATTGACGGGCAGCCAAGAGACCCAGTACTTC. It yields the protein CASIKLTGSQETQYF.

The rearrangement links TRBV19 to TRBJ1-6, with a possible D match to TRBD1 (6 bases). Germline CDR1 LNHDA, CDR2 SQIVND (reference sequence). V was trimmed by 4 bases and J by 7 bases, leaving 14 bases between them. The CDR3 has 15 amino acids. In DNA, the CDR3 is TGTGCCAGTAGTACTGGACAGTCAGGAAATTCACCCCTCCACTTT. Amino acid sequence: CASSTGQSGNSPLHF.

V usage is TRBV19 and J usage is TRBJ2-1; 8 positions agree with TRBD2. The CDR3 totals 16 residues. Germline CDR1 and CDR2: LNHDA and SQIVND (reference sequence). With 5 bases clipped from V and 4 bases from J, the junction kept 10 bases outside the gene matches. DNA for the CDR3: TGTGCCAGTAGTTTTGCCGGGCAGCGGGAGTACAATGAGCAGTTCTTC. It is translated as CASSFAGQREYNEQFF.

Regarding this clone: The same CDR3 also results from other DNA sequences found in this sample. This chain links TRBV29-1 with TRBJ1-1; D gene ambiguous. Germline CDR1 and CDR2: SQVTM and ANQGSEA. The V gene lost 6 bases and the J gene lost 1 base, with 6 bases spanning the gap. The CDR3 consists of 11 residues. The CDR3 loop is CSVHRNTEAFF. CDR3 in DNA: TGCAGCGTCCACCGGAACACTGAAGCTTTCTTT.

V is TRBV7-9 and J is TRBJ2-1; D is possibly TRBD2 (5 bases). Germline V gene lookup returns CDR1 SEHNR and CDR2 FQNEAQ (reference sequence). CDR3 size: 16 residues. V was trimmed by 5 bases and J by 5 bases, leaving 19 bases between them. CDR3 coding DNA: TGTGCCAGCAGCCGCGAGGGAGAGGGCCGGGACAATGAGCAGTTCTTC. Residues: CASSREGEGRDNEQFF.

The rearrangement uses TRBV5-1 and TRBJ2-1, with a possible D match to TRBD1 (6 bases). V was cut by 4 bases and J by 0 bases, with 14 bases left in between. The CDR3 extends over 16 amino acids. Germline loops: CDR1 SGHRS, CDR2 YFSETQ. CDR3 sequence reads: CASSPLGGSSYNEQFF. DNA for the CDR3: TGCGCCAGCAGCCCTTTAGGGGGAAGCTCCTACAATGAGCAGTTCTTC.

A word on this clone: The sample contains more than one DNA sequence encoding this CDR3. The chain is built from TRBV20-1 and TRBJ2-5; no clear D gene. Looked up from germline, CDR1 is DFQATT and CDR2 is SNEGSKA (reference sequence). Trimming stripped 1 base from V and 3 bases from J, with 3 bases between. This CDR3 is 11 amino acids long. The CDR3 loop reads CSARGEETQYF. The CDR3 DNA sequence: TGCAGTGCTAGAGGCGAAGAGACCCAGTACTTC.